This T cell receptor (beta chain) was recorded in a study of T cells in Graves' hyperthyroidism and ophthalmopathy. Germline V gene lookup returns CDR1 MGHDK and CDR2 SYGVNS. The CDR3 loop spans 12 amino acids. V gave up 5 bases and J gave up 8 bases, with 10 bases separating them. Template material for amplifying TCR beta CDR3 regions consisted of RNA transcripts. TCR CDR3 regions were first amplified by RT-PCR with HTBI primers. TCRdb used MiXCR to reprocess the multiplex PCR reads, holding one entry per CDR3 protein. The top ten clones hold around 9.2% of a sample with a few hundred thousand distinct CDR3 sequences, around 14% of them seen once.

The chain combines TRBV25-1 with TRBJ2-4, with D maybe TRBD2 (6 bases). The receptor's source is a woman aged 18 to 35 with Graves' hyperthyroidism. Specimen: blood. The CDR3 here is CASSQGGDIQYF. The CDR3 bases are TGTGCCAGCAGTCAGGGAGGAGACATTCAGTACTTC.